One sample yielded the 27 T cell receptor beta chains listed below, sequenced in a study of T cell clonotyping in hematopoietic cell transplantation. Sequenced by immunoSEQ multiplex PCR; TCRdb stores in-frame clones only, minus some. The data contain approximately 5,700 clones, roughly 90% of them seen just once; the ten biggest clones take up about 44%. The material sequenced was peripheral blood mononuclear cells, taken 100 days after allogeneic stem cell transplant. The receptors come from a female patient aged 50-65 years who had an allogeneic stem cell transplant from an unrelated donor, so T cells may come from the graft donor. Some clones in this sample may be carry-over from other donors' samples.

The chain recombines TRBV6-1 with TRBJ1-5; the match to TRBD1 covers 7 bases. This CDR3 has 14 residues. With V trimmed by 7 bases and J by 4 bases, 7 bases remained unmatched. CDR1 is MNHNS and CDR2 is SASEGT in the germline V gene. This CDR3 is CASIEGARNQPQHF. CDR3 nucleotides: TGTGCCAGCATCGAGGGGGCCAGGAATCAGCCCCAGCATTTT.

Note on this clone: A read error may account for a junction end that differs from germline. This chain uses TRBV7-7 with TRBJ2-5; D ambiguous. The CDR3 runs 14 residues. Germline V gene data show CDR1 as SSHAT and CDR2 as FNYEAQ (reference sequence). This chain's CDR3 is CASSPRHTVETQYF. CDR3 nucleotides: TGTGCTAGCAGCCCTAGACACACCGTAGAGACCCAGTACTTC.

The chain combines TRBV6-4 with TRBJ1-2, with D uncertain. V dropped 6 bases and J dropped 2 bases, with 16 bases sitting between them. The CDR3 runs to 15 residues. CDR1 is MRHNA and CDR2 is SNTAGT in the germline V gene. The CDR3 loop is CASSLDPGVNYGYTF. The CDR3 DNA sequence: TGTGCCAGCAGCCTCGACCCCGGGGTAAACTATGGCTACACCTTC.

CDR3 amino acids: CASSEADDRGSPLHF. The CDR3 region has the DNA TGTGCCAGCAGTGAAGCGGATGATCGGGGTTCACCCCTCCACTTT. The genes are TRBV6-1 and TRBJ1-6, with unresolved D. The CDR3 loop spans 15 amino acids. Germline V CDR1 and CDR2: MNHNS, SASEGT. V was cut by 0 bases and J by 9 bases, with 12 bases left in between.

V is TRBV27 and J is TRBJ1-5, with unresolved D. This CDR3 is 14 amino acids long. Germline V CDR1 and CDR2: MNHEY, SMNVEV (reference sequence). Between the trimmed V and J ends, which lost 7 bases and 0 bases, there was a span of 10 bases. Written as DNA, the CDR3 is TGTGCCAGCACCGATCTTAATAGCAATCAGCCCCAGCATTTT. The encoded protein is CASTDLNSNQPQHF.

The CDR3 nucleotides are TGTGCCAGCAGCTTAGGGGGGACAGGGGGTCAGCCCCAGCATTTT. Translating it yields CASSLGGTGGQPQHF. The chain combines TRBV7-2 with TRBJ1-5, with 11 positions matching TRBD1. Germline CDR1 and CDR2: SGHTA and FQGNSA. The junction had 2 bases not matched to a gene; V was cut back by 1 base and J by 6 bases. The CDR3 is made up of 15 amino acids.

The V and J genes are TRBV6-1 and TRBJ1-1, with a tentative D call TRBD1 (5 bases). CDR3 length: 13 residues. The V gene lost 1 base and the J gene lost 3 bases, with 6 bases spanning the gap. From germline, CDR1 is MNHNS and CDR2 SASEGT. CDR3 amino acids: CASSEGGDTEAFF. Written as DNA, the CDR3 is TGTGCCAGCAGTGAAGGGGGGGACACTGAAGCTTTCTTT.

The rearrangement joins TRBV6-5 to TRBJ2-1; 9 bases fit TRBD2. Trimming at V came to 0 bases and at J to 4 bases, leaving 4 bases not matched to a gene. This CDR3 has 16 amino acids. CDR1 and CDR2 from the germline V gene are MNHEY and SVGAGI. CDR3 loop: CASSYSILAGYNEQFF. CDR3 sequence (DNA): TGTGCCAGCAGTTACTCGATTCTAGCGGGGTACAATGAGCAGTTCTTC.

This rearrangement joins TRBV9 to TRBJ2-2; 16 bases match TRBD2. Germline CDR1 reads SGDLS; CDR2 reads YYNGEE. This CDR3 has 18 residues. After removal of 3 bases from V and 0 bases from J, the junction contained 2 bases not matched to a gene. The CDR3, as DNA: TGTGCCAGCAGCGCGGGACTAGCGGGGGGGTCGAACACCGGGGAGCTGTTTTTT. Its protein is CASSAGLAGGSNTGELFF.

The chain combines TRBV11-3 with TRBJ2-5; D gene unclear. The germline CDR1 and CDR2 sequences are SGHNT and YENEEA. V was clipped by 4 bases and J by 5 bases, with 8 bases between them. The CDR3 has 12 residues. CDR3 in amino acids: CASSSRGETQYF. DNA for the CDR3: TGTGCCAGCAGCTCTCGTGGGGAGACCCAGTACTTC.

This sequence joins TRBV5-1 and TRBJ2-1; D perhaps matches TRBD1 (6 bases). V lost 4 bases and J lost 2, with 13 bases in between. This CDR3 has 15 residues. Germline CDR1 reads SGHRS; CDR2 reads YFSETQ. CDR3 region: CASSRGQSTYNEQFF. Written as DNA, the CDR3 is TGCGCCAGCAGCCGTGGACAGTCCACCTACAATGAGCAGTTCTTC.

This clone was detected a few times. The chain has TRBV6-5 and TRBJ2-1, with D possibly being TRBD2 (6 bases). V lost 8 bases to trimming and J lost 2 bases, with 16 bases between them. From germline, CDR1 is MNHEY and CDR2 SVGAGI. CDR3 length equals 15 residues. CDR3 coding DNA: TGTGCCAGCGGGGGAGGAGCGGGTACCTACAATGAGCAGTTCTTC. This encodes CASGGGAGTYNEQFF.

The chain combines TRBV5-6 with TRBJ2-3, with 9 bases identical to TRBD2. The CDR3 extends over 17 amino acids. After removal of 0 bases from V and 3 bases from J, the junction contained 8 bases not matched to a gene. CDR1 and CDR2 (germline): SGHDT, YYEEEE. This chain's CDR3 is CASSLAASGEGTDTQYF. The CDR3 DNA reads as TGTGCCAGCAGCTTGGCGGCTAGCGGGGAGGGGACAGATACGCAGTATTTT.

This clone is medium-sized (0.01 to 0.1%) by share. This chain links TRBV29-1 with TRBJ2-7, with 10 bases lining up with TRBD1. The CDR3 loop spans 17 amino acids. Looked up from germline, CDR1 is SQVTM and CDR2 is ANQGSEA. The V and J ends lost 1 base and 4 bases, in that order; junction bases with no gene match: 13. CDR3 residues: CSVEALGADRGRYEQYF. CDR3 nucleotides: TGCAGCGTTGAAGCCCTGGGGGCTGACAGGGGGCGTTACGAGCAGTACTTC.

V is TRBV30 and J is TRBJ1-2, with a possible D match to TRBD1 (6 bases). Germline-derived CDR1 and CDR2 are GTSNPN and SVGIG (reference sequence). The ends were cut back, 5 bases at V and 3 bases at J, with 10 bases in the middle. CDR3 size: 12 residues. The CDR3 region is CAWAQGYYGYTF. CDR3 DNA: TGTGCCTGGGCACAGGGATACTATGGCTACACCTTC.

The chain couples TRBV7-8 to TRBJ1-2; a weak D match, TRBD1 (5 bases). The CDR3 length is 15 residues. The germline CDR1 and CDR2 sequences are SGHVS and FQNEAQ. V lost 5 bases and J lost 8, with 21 bases in between. CDR3 coding DNA: TGTGCCAGCAGCCAAGCACGTCGGGACCTGGGGGGCTACACCTTC. Its translation: CASSQARRDLGGYTF.

This chain uses TRBV28 with TRBJ2-3; no clear D gene. The CDR3 extends over 13 amino acids. The V and J ends lost 4 bases and 4 bases respectively, with 9 bases between them. CDR1 and CDR2 (germline): MDHEN, SYDVKM. CDR3 in DNA: TGTGCCAGCAGTTACGCCCCGTCAGATACGCAGTATTTT. Amino acid sequence: CASSYAPSDTQYF. The complete variable domain, with remaining parts taken from reference TRBV28 and TRBJ2-3, reads DVKVTQSSRYLVKRTGEKVFLECVQDMDHENMFWYRQDPGLGLRLIYFSYDVKMKEKGDIPEGYSVSREKKERFSLILESASTNQTSMYLCASSYAPSDTQYFGPGTRLTVL.

This rearrangement joins TRBV6-5 to TRBJ1-1; D gene uncertain. The CDR3 runs 15 residues. From germline, CDR1 is MNHEY and CDR2 SVGAGI. The V end lost 0 bases, the J end lost 0 bases, and 8 bases lay between the germline ends. The CDR3 sequence is CASSYSERLNTEAFF. The CDR3 bases are TGTGCCAGCAGTTACTCAGAACGGCTGAACACTGAAGCTTTCTTT.

This sequence joins TRBV11-3 and TRBJ1-2; 9 bases fit TRBD1. This CDR3 region has 16 residues. Trimming removed 5 bases from V and 8 bases from J; junction bases left unmatched: 15. Per germline, CDR1 SGHNT and CDR2 YENEEA. The CDR3 coding sequence is TGTGCCAGCAGCGGGAGGACCGGGACAGGGATGTTCGGCTACACCTTC. Its protein product is CASSGRTGTGMFGYTF.

Here the CDR3 DNA reads TGTGCCAGCAGCTTAGATAGCGGGGGCTACCTTGGGGGGGGCACAGATACGCAGTATTTT. Residues: CASSLDSGGYLGGGTDTQYF. The rearrangement joins TRBV11-2 to TRBJ2-3, with 9 bases aligning to TRBD2. CDR1 and CDR2 from the germline V gene are SGHAT and FQNNGV. With V trimmed by 0 bases and J by 1 base, 14 bases remained unmatched. The CDR3 length is 20 residues. Drawing the rest from reference TRBV11-2 and TRBJ2-3, the complete variable domain is EAGVAQSPRYKIIEKRQSVAFWCNPISGHATLYWYQQILGQGPKLLIQFQNNGVVDDSQLPKDRFSAERLKGVDSTLKIQPAKLEDSAVYLCASSLDSGGYLGGGTDTQYFGPGTRLTVL.

V is TRBV27 and J is TRBJ2-7; perhaps TRBD1 as D (5 bases). The CDR3 has 13 residues. The V and J ends lost 3 bases and 4 bases respectively, with 10 bases between them. Germline CDR1 reads MNHEY; CDR2 reads SMNVEV (reference sequence). The CDR3 loop reads CASSFGAGYEQYF. In nucleotides, the CDR3 is TGTGCCAGCAGTTTTGGGGCAGGATACGAGCAGTACTTC.

J is TRBJ2-7 and V is TRBV2; D is unclear. V lost 7 bases to trimming and J lost 11 bases, with 15 bases between them. The CDR3 consists of 11 residues. Germline V gives CDR1 SNHLY, CDR2 FYNNEI. The CDR3 reads CASNLERREYF. The CDR3, as DNA: TGTGCCAGCAACCTTGAACGCCGGGAGTACTTC.

This chain uses TRBV11-1 with TRBJ1-2; no definite D call. V gave up 3 bases and J gave up 7 bases, with 6 bases separating them. Germline CDR1 reads SGHAT; CDR2 reads FQDESV (reference sequence). This CDR3 has 11 residues. The CDR3 DNA follows: TGTGCCAGCAGCTTCTTAGGTGGCTACACCTTC. Translated: CASSFLGGYTF.

V is TRBV6-6 and J is TRBJ1-1; D might be TRBD1 (6 bases). This CDR3 has 15 amino acids. V was cut by 6 bases and J by 0 bases, with 14 bases left in between. Germline V gives CDR1 MNHNY, CDR2 SVGAGI (reference sequence). The CDR3 coding sequence is TGTGCCAGCAGGAGCCAGGGGCTGATGAACACTGAAGCTTTCTTT. Residues: CASRSQGLMNTEAFF.

The rearrangement joins TRBV6-1 to TRBJ1-3, with no clear D. Germline V lookup: CDR1 MNHNS, CDR2 SASEGT. The CDR3 spans 14 residues. The germline V and J ends were trimmed by 3 bases and 0 bases, with 6 bases remaining between them. The CDR3 DNA is TGTGCCAGCAGTGAGCATATCTCTGGAAACACCATATATTTT. Protein: CASSEHISGNTIYF.

The chain links TRBV19 to TRBJ1-5; D unresolved. This CDR3 is 15 amino acids long. V was trimmed by 0 bases and J by 0 bases, leaving 6 bases between them. Per germline, CDR1 LNHDA and CDR2 SQIVND (reference sequence). For the CDR3, the DNA is TGTGCCAGTAGTATAGACAGTAATAGCAATCAGCCCCAGCATTTT. It encodes CASSIDSNSNQPQHF.

This clone was recorded once. The chain combines TRBV19 with TRBJ1-5; perhaps TRBD1 as D (5 bases). CDR1 is LNHDA, CDR2 SQIVND, per germline (reference sequence). There are 12 residues in the CDR3. The ends were cut back, 9 bases at V and 6 bases at J, with 12 bases in the middle. This chain's CDR3 is CASQQVPQPQHF. Written as DNA, the CDR3 is TGTGCCAGCCAACAGGTCCCTCAGCCCCAGCATTTT.